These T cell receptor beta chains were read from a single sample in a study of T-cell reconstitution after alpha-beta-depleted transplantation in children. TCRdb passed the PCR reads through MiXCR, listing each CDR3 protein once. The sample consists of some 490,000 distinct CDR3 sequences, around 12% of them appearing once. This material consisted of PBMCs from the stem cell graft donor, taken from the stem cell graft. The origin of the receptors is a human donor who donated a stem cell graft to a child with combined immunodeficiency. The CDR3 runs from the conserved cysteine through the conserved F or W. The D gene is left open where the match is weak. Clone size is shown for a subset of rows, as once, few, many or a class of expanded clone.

TGTGCCAGCAGTTTAAGTGGGTTAACGTACTATGGCTACACCTTC	CASSLSGLTYYGYTF	TRBJ1-2	NA	many	TRBV12-3/TRBV12-4
TGTGCCAGCACCTACGGCTGGACAGGTGAGCAGTTCTTC	CASTYGWTGEQFF	TRBJ2-1	TRBD1	few	TRBV6-2/TRBV6-3
TGTGCCAGCAGTTACCTTAGCGGCTACAATGAGCAGTTCTTC	CASSYLSGYNEQFF	TRBJ2-1	NA	NA	TRBV6-2/TRBV6-3
TGTGCCAGCAGGGACATCGATACGCAGTATTTT	CASRDIDTQYF	TRBJ2-3	NA	many	TRBV12-3/TRBV12-4
TGTGCCAGCAGCGACACGGGACAGGGACGCCTCGAGCAGTACTTC	CASSDTGQGRLEQYF	TRBJ2-7	TRBD1	NA	TRBV12-3/TRBV12-4
TGTGCCAGCTCCCGATCCCACGGTCCCAATTCACCCCTCCACTTT	CASSRSHGPNSPLHF	TRBJ1-6	NA	few	TRBV6-1
TGTGCCAGCAGTTTAGGGACGAGGGGGGGGCCCCAGCATTTT	CASSLGTRGGPQHF	TRBJ1-5	NA	NA	TRBV12-3/TRBV12-4
TGTGCCAGCGGGGGGACGAACACCGGGGAGCTGTTTTTT	CASGGTNTGELFF	TRBJ2-2	NA	many	TRBV12-3/TRBV12-4
TGCGCCAGCAGCCCCGGGGACACAGATACGCAGTATTTT	CASSPGDTDTQYF	TRBJ2-3	NA	few	TRBV5-1
TGTGCCAGCAGTTATGTAGCGGCCGCGGAGCTGTTTTTT	CASSYVAAAELFF	TRBJ2-2	NA	few	TRBV6-2/TRBV6-3
TGTGCCAGCAGTTACTCATCAGAAAACATTCAGTACTTC	CASSYSSENIQYF	TRBJ2-4	NA	many	TRBV6-6
TGTGCCAGCACCCTGCAAGCGGGAGGGGACAATGAGCAGTTCTTC	CASTLQAGGDNEQFF	TRBJ2-1	TRBD2	few	TRBV3-1
TGTGCCAGCAGTTTTGGGGCGCTGTCCCAAGAGACCCAGTACTTC	CASSFGALSQETQYF	TRBJ2-5	NA	few	TRBV6-5
TGCGCCAGCAGCTTGTTGGGACAGGGGATTCTTTCTGGGGCCAACGTCCTGACTTTC	CASSLLGQGILSGANVLTF	TRBJ2-6	TRBD1	many	TRBV5-1
TGTGCCAGCAGCGTAAACCCCGTGTTCGACAGGGTGGGGGGCCTAGCTAATGAAAAACTGTTTTTT	CASSVNPVFDRVGGLANEKLFF	TRBJ1-4	TRBD1	few	TRBV9
TGCAGCGTTGATGATCTGACAGCCCTCTCTGGGGCCAACGTCCTGACTTTC	CSVDDLTALSGANVLTF	TRBJ2-6	NA	NA	TRBV29-1
TGTGCCAGCAGTTACGGGCAGAAGGGCCTCGAGCAGTACTTC	CASSYGQKGLEQYF	TRBJ2-7	NA	many	TRBV6-5
TGTGCCACCCCTAGCGGGGGCTCCACAGATACGCAGTATTTT	CATPSGGSTDTQYF	TRBJ2-3	TRBD2	few	TRBV24-1
TGTGCCAGCTCCAATCGGGCAGATACGCAGTATTTT	CASSNRADTQYF	TRBJ2-3	NA	few	TRBV18
TGTGCCAGCAGCTTAGAGCGGGGGGGGAGAGAGACCCAGTACTTC	CASSLERGGRETQYF	TRBJ2-5	TRBD2	many	TRBV7-8